These 22 T cell receptor beta chains were all obtained from the same sample, sequenced in a study of T cells in Graves' hyperthyroidism and ophthalmopathy. RNA transcripts provided the source from which TCR beta CDR3 regions were amplified. The HTBI set primed first-round TCR CDR3 RT-PCR. One entry per CDR3 protein results from TCRdb running MiXCR on the multiplex PCR reads. In the table there are roughly 710,000 distinct CDR3 sequences, about 35% of which are singletons. The material sequenced was blood. These TCRs come from a woman in her thirties or forties with Graves' hyperthyroidism.

The gene calls are TRBV7-8 and TRBJ2-2; D may be TRBD1 (7 bases). The CDR3 length is 18 residues. The V end lost 3 bases, the J end lost 5 bases, and 22 bases lay between the germline ends. Germline V gives CDR1 SGHVS, CDR2 FQNEAQ. The CDR3 region is CASSLLQGIRRGTGELFF. As DNA, the CDR3 is TGTGCCAGCAGCTTGCTACAGGGGATCCGGAGGGGGACCGGGGAGCTGTTTTTT.

The table lists this clonotype with a few counts. V and J are TRBV5-4 and TRBJ1-1; 7 bases map to TRBD1. CDR3 length equals 14 residues. After removal of 3 bases from V and 3 bases from J, the junction contained 5 bases not matched to a gene. CDR1 and CDR2 (germline): SGHNT, YYREEE (reference sequence). CDR3 loop: CASSSGQRHTEAFF. The CDR3 nucleotides are TGTGCCAGCAGCTCGGGACAGCGGCACACTGAAGCTTTCTTT.

As regards this clonotype: Relative to the germline gene, one junction end is altered; a read error may explain this. This sequence joins TRBV24-1 and TRBJ2-2; no firm D call. Germline CDR1 reads KGHDR; CDR2 reads SFDVKD. The CDR3 is made up of 12 amino acids. CDR3 nucleotides: TGTGCCAGCAGTGAAACAGTGGGGGAGCTGTTTTTT. Its protein product is CASSETVGELFF.

This clonotype was seen at least ten times. The chain uses TRBV7-2 and TRBJ2-7, with 10 bases lining up with TRBD1. The V gene's germline CDR1 is SGHTA and CDR2 FQGNSA. CDR3 length equals 14 residues. J was trimmed by 6 bases and V by 5 bases; bases with no gene match: 7. The CDR3 spells CASSTRQGAREQYF. The CDR3 DNA follows: TGTGCCAGCAGCACACGACAGGGGGCTCGCGAGCAGTACTTC.

The V call is TRBV25-1, the J call TRBJ2-2; TRBD2 matches 8 bases. V lost 6 bases and J lost 5; bases outside the gene matches: 8. The germline CDR1 and CDR2 sequences are MGHDK and SYGVNS. The CDR3 runs to 15 residues. CDR3 protein: CASSGGGIGTGELFF. The CDR3 DNA is TGTGCCAGCAGCGGCGGGGGGATCGGGACCGGGGAGCTGTTTTTT.

This clonotype has just a few counts. The chain is built from TRBV11-2 and TRBJ1-6; D is possibly TRBD1 (5 bases). The V end lost 5 bases, the J end lost 6 bases, and 20 bases lay between the germline ends. Germline CDR1 reads SGHAT; CDR2 reads FQNNGV. The CDR3 consists of 17 residues. The CDR3 here is CASSRIPRDSFNSPLHF. DNA of the CDR3: TGTGCCAGCAGCCGTATTCCCCGCGACAGCTTTAATTCACCCCTCCACTTT.

The chain recombines TRBV7-2 with TRBJ1-2, with 8 bases lining up with TRBD1. Per the germline V gene, CDR1 is SGHTA and CDR2 is FQGNSA. The CDR3 spans 18 residues. The V segment lost 6 bases and the J segment 4 bases; nucleotides outside the gene matches: 19. CDR3 in amino acids: CASSLKFQGAEGVYGYTF. CDR3 bases: TGTGCCAGCAGTCTAAAGTTCCAGGGGGCAGAAGGAGTCTATGGCTACACCTTC. Filled out from reference TRBV7-2 and TRBJ1-2, the complete variable domain reads GAGVSQSPSNKVTEKGKDVELRCDPISGHTALYWYRQSLGQGLEFLIYFQGNSAPDKSGLPSDRFSAERTGGSVSTLTIQRTQQEDSAVYLCASSLKFQGAEGVYGYTFGSGTRLTVV.

The chain links TRBV12-3 or TRBV12-4 to TRBJ1-1, with D possibly being TRBD1 (5 bases). V gave up 3 bases and J gave up 0 bases, with 14 bases separating them. This CDR3 contains 16 residues. The CDR3 bases are TGTGCCAGCAGTTTCGGGCCAAGAGGGGTGAACACTGAAGCTTTCTTT. Its protein is CASSFGPRGVNTEAFF.

Turning to this clonotype: At one of its ends the junction is not consistent with the germline gene, which may arise from a read error. This chain joins TRBV10-3 and TRBJ1-3, with TRBD1 as a possible D gene (6 bases). Germline lookup yields CDR1 ENHRY and CDR2 SYGVKD. There are 14 residues in the CDR3. CDR3 sequence (DNA): TGTGCCAGCAGTTACAGTTACAGGGAAAACACCATATATTTT. Its translation is CASSYSYRENTIYF.

This clonotype was seen repeatedly, ten times or more. The chain recombines TRBV10-3 with TRBJ1-5; no firm D call. Germline lookup yields CDR1 ENHRY and CDR2 SYGVKD. The CDR3 covers 15 residues. Trimming cost V 0 bases and J 3 bases, with 9 bases left between them. CDR3 region: CAISESDGYNQPQHF. CDR3 nucleotides: TGTGCCATCAGTGAGTCGGACGGCTACAATCAGCCCCAGCATTTT.

This clonotype was counted only a few times. The chain carries TRBV30 and TRBJ1-6; no definite D call. Germline V gives CDR1 GTSNPN, CDR2 SVGIG (reference sequence). This CDR3 is built from 13 residues. Trimming removed 0 bases from V and 8 bases from J, with 8 bases in between. Here the CDR3 reads CAWSVLGDSPLHF. For the CDR3, the DNA is TGTGCCTGGAGTGTGCTAGGTGATTCACCCCTCCACTTT.

This clonotype was counted ten times or more. CDR3 coding DNA: TGCGCCAGCAGCTACGGGGGCGCGATAACTAATGAAAAACTGTTTTTT. Translating gives CASSYGGAITNEKLFF. The chain links TRBV5-1 to TRBJ1-4; TRBD1 might be the D (6 bases). Germline V gene lookup returns CDR1 SGHRS and CDR2 YFSETQ. The CDR3 is 16 amino acids. Trimming cost V 3 bases and J 1 base, with 13 bases left between them.

The table lists this clonotype with many counts. The V and J genes are TRBV19 and TRBJ1-2; D gene uncertain. The germline V gene has CDR1 LNHDA and CDR2 SQIVND (reference sequence). This CDR3 region has 15 residues. V dropped 3 bases and J dropped 4 bases, with 15 bases sitting between them. DNA for the CDR3: TGTGCCAGTAGTATGAAGCCGTTCCTTGTCTATGGCTACACCTTC. This sequence encodes CASSMKPFLVYGYTF.

This clonotype has only a few counts. The chain couples TRBV7-3 to TRBJ2-5; the D gene is possibly TRBD1 (6 bases). The CDR3 is 14 amino acids. Germline V CDR1 and CDR2: SGHTA, FQGTGA. The V and J ends lost 0 bases and 2 bases respectively, with 7 bases between them. The CDR3 DNA sequence: TGTGCCAGCAGCTTAACCGGACAGCAAGAGACCCAGTACTTC. This gives the protein CASSLTGQQETQYF.

This clonotype was detected many times. The chain recombines TRBV19 with TRBJ1-6; no clear D gene. V was cut by 5 bases and J by 14 bases, with 19 bases left in between. The CDR3 is made up of 14 amino acids. Germline assignment: CDR1 LNHDA and CDR2 SQIVND (reference sequence). CDR3 bases: TGTGCCAGTAGTTTATCGGGCCTCTCGGGAACCCTCCACTTT. Its protein product is CASSLSGLSGTLHF.

The chain couples TRBV12-5 to TRBJ1-2, with D uncertain. Germline V gene lookup returns CDR1 LGHNT and CDR2 FRNRAP. Trimming stripped 1 base from V and 5 bases from J, with 5 bases between. CDR3 length: 12 amino acids. The CDR3 loop reads CASGLADYGYTF. CDR3 in DNA: TGTGCTAGTGGTTTGGCTGATTATGGCTACACCTTC.

This clonotype came up many times. CDR3 protein: CAISDDPQRELFF. CDR3 coding DNA: TGTGCCATCAGTGATGATCCCCAGCGGGAACTGTTTTTT. The chain carries TRBV10-3 and TRBJ1-4; D not certain. CDR1 is ENHRY, CDR2 SYGVKD, per germline. The CDR3 has 13 amino acids. Trimming pared 3 bases from V and 12 bases from J, leaving 14 bases between.

The chain carries TRBV25-1 and TRBJ2-3, with 10 bases that match TRBD1. The V gene's germline CDR1 is MGHDK and CDR2 SYGVNS. V shed 3 bases and J 2 bases; nucleotides not matched to a gene: 14. The CDR3 has 19 amino acids. The CDR3 region is CASSDPRDRGQFFTDTQYF. The CDR3 DNA follows: TGTGCCAGCAGTGACCCCCGGGACAGGGGTCAATTTTTCACAGATACGCAGTATTTT.

This clonotype was seen a few times. This chain joins TRBV7-2 and TRBJ2-7; 10 bases are shared with TRBD1. From germline, CDR1 is SGHTA and CDR2 FQGNSA. This CDR3 is 17 amino acids long. The V gene end was trimmed by 0 bases and the J gene end by 2 bases; junction bases not matched to a gene: 7. CDR3 residues: CASSLARTGTGAYEQYF. The CDR3 nucleotides are TGTGCCAGCAGCTTAGCCAGAACCGGGACAGGGGCCTACGAGCAGTACTTC.

The chain is built from TRBV4-1 and TRBJ2-5; 9 bases fit TRBD1. Germline loops: CDR1 MGHRA, CDR2 YSYEKL. The CDR3 length is 16 residues. V lost 4 bases to trimming and J lost 5 bases; unmatched junction nucleotides: 11. The CDR3 DNA sequence: TGCGCCAGCAGCCCCCGGACAGGGGTATCTGGGGAGACCCAGTACTTC. It specifies CASSPRTGVSGETQYF.

The chain links TRBV5-4 to TRBJ2-5, with 7 bases lining up with TRBD1. Germline V CDR1 and CDR2: SGHNT, YYREEE (reference sequence). The trim removed 0 bases at V and 3 bases at J, leaving 5 bases unmatched. The CDR3 loop spans 15 amino acids. CDR3 loop: CASSLGITGEETQYF. The CDR3 bases are TGTGCCAGCAGCTTGGGCATAACAGGGGAAGAGACCCAGTACTTC.

The chain carries TRBV9 and TRBJ1-1, with D maybe TRBD1 (5 bases). Germline lookup yields CDR1 SGDLS and CDR2 YYNGEE. The CDR3 has 15 amino acids. The V gene lost 1 base and the J gene lost 2 bases, with 12 bases spanning the gap. CDR3 in amino acids: CASSVNMGVNTEAFF. CDR3 bases: TGTGCCAGCAGCGTAAATATGGGGGTCAACACTGAAGCTTTCTTT. Based on the CDR3 plus reference TRBV9 and TRBJ1-1, the full variable domain is DSGVTQTPKHLITATGQRVTLRCSPRSGDLSVYWYQQSLDQGLQFLIQYYNGEERAKGNILERFSAQQFPDLHSELNLSSLELGDSALYFCASSVNMGVNTEAFFGQGTRLTVV.